This TCR beta chain is drawn from a study of CD8 T cells in ankylosing spondylitis. Worth noting for this clonotype: The antigen is not known.

The ends were cut back, 1 base at V and 4 bases at J, with 10 bases in the middle. CDR1 is LGHDT and CDR2 is YNNKEL in the germline V gene (reference sequence). CDR3 length: 14 residues. Points from the study as a whole: Peripheral blood samples showed relatively rare disease-linked clones, and these clones were CD8+. There was a TCR beta motif, made of several highly homologous variants, that appeared characteristic of ankylosing spondylitis blood. Disease-associated clones were reportedly significantly overrepresented in matched ankylosing spondylitis synovial fluid.

TCRdb re-derived calls from the 5' RACE reads in MiXCR, one entry per CDR3 protein. The sample holds about 340,000 distinct CDR3 sequences, around 7.6% seen once. The sequence was obtained from a male donor with ankylosing spondylitis. The rearrangement joins TRBV3-1 to TRBJ1-2; D not certain. Sequencing was carried out using blood, either unsorted or a sorted T cell fraction (not recorded which). CDR3 nucleotides: TGTGCCAGCAGCCAAGTCCGTACGGGCTATGGCTACACCTTC. The encoded protein is CASSQVRTGYGYTF.